This record covers a single T cell receptor beta chain. CDR1 is SGHTA, CDR2 FQGNSA, per germline. CDR3 length: 16 residues. Trimming stripped 1 base from V and 1 base from J, with 13 bases between. The sample comes from a study of response to subunit inactivated influenza vaccine. TCRdb fed the RT-PCR reads into MiXCR, producing one record per CDR3 protein. The table has around 850,000 distinct CDR3 sequences, around 20% seen once. This receptor was taken from a man aged 45-60 years who received an inactivated influenza vaccine. The chain employs TRBV7-2 and TRBJ1-1; D possibly corresponds to TRBD1 (6 bases). The input for sequencing was PBMCs from blood, taken around 5 days after vaccination. CDR3 DNA sequence: TGTGCCAGCAGCTTAGTAATGGGGGCGCCGAACACTGAAGCTTTCTTT. This translates into CASSLVMGAPNTEAFF. Full variable domain (missing parts from reference TRBV7-2 and TRBJ1-1): GAGVSQSPSNKVTEKGKDVELRCDPISGHTALYWYRQSLGQGLEFLIYFQGNSAPDKSGLPSDRFSAERTGGSVSTLTIQRTQQEDSAVYLCASSLVMGAPNTEAFFGQGTRLTVV.